This T cell receptor beta chain derives from a study of identical twins. Findings of the study overall: Partly confounded zero-insertion analyses could result from invariant MAIT and iNKT cells. Clonotypes of the beta chain that were abundant in cord blood carried fewer insertions (memory repertoires showed none). Out-of-frame alpha sequences shared by twins were enriched for low generation probability.

Germline-derived CDR1 and CDR2 are DFQATT and SNEGSKA (reference sequence). J was trimmed by 0 bases and V by 0 bases; bases with no gene match: 9. The CDR3 has 17 residues. TCRdb fed the 5' RACE reads into MiXCR, producing one record per CDR3 protein. The profile shows approximately 670,000 distinct CDR3 sequences, less than 7% of them singletons. Healthy Caucasians were all of the donors. The sample holds many counts of this clonotype. Its matching antigen is unknown. This chain uses TRBV20-1 with TRBJ2-3; 7 bases match TRBD2. The sample comprised naive T cells sorted from blood. The sequence came from a man between 18 and 35 years old in good health. DNA for the CDR3: TGCAGTGCTAGAGATCTTTGGCGGGAGAAGAGCACAGATACGCAGTATTTT. It translates to CSARDLWREKSTDTQYF.